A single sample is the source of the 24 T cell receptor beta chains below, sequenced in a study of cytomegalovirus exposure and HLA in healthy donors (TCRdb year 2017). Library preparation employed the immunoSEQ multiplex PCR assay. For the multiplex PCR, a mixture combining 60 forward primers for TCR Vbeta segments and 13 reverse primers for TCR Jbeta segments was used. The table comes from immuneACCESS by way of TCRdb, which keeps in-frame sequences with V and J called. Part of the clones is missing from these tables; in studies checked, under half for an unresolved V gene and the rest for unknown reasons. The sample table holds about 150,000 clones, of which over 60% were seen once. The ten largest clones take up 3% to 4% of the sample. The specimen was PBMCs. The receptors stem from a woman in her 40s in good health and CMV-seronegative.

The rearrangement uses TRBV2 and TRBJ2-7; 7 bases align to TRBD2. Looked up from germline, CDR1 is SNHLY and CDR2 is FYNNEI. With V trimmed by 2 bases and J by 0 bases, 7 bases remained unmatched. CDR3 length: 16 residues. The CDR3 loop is CASSESAGGGSYEQYF. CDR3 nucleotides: TGTGCCAGCAGTGAATCGGCTGGCGGGGGCTCCTACGAGCAGTACTTC.

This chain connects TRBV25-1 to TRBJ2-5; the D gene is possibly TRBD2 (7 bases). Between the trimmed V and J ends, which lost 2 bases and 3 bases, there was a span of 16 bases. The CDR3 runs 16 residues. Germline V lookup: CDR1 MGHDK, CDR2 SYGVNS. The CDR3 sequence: CASSERGGPRKETQYF. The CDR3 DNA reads TGTGCCAGCAGTGAAAGGGGGGGGCCGAGGAAAGAGACCCAGTACTTC.

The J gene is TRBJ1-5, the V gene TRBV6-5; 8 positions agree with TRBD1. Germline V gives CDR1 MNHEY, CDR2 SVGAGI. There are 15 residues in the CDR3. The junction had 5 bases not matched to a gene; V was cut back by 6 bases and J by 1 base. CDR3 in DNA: TGTGCCAGCAGCTCCGACAGGGGAAGCAATCAGCCCCAGCATTTT. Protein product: CASSSDRGSNQPQHF.

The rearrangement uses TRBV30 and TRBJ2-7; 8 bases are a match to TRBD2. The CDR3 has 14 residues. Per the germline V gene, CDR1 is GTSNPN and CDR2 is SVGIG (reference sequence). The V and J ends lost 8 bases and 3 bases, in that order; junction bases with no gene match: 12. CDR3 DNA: TGTGCCGGTGGCCTAGCGGGCTTCAACTACGAGCAGTACTTC. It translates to CAGGLAGFNYEQYF.

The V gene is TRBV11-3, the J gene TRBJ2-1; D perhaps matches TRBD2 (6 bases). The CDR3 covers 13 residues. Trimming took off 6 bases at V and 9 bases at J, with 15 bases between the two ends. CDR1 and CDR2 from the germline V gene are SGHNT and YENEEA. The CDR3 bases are TGTGCCAGCAGAAAGGTAGCGGCCCCTGAGCAGTTCTTC. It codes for CASRKVAAPEQFF. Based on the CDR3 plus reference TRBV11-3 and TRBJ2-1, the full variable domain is EAGVVQSPRYKIIEKKQPVAFWCNPISGHNTLYWYLQNLGQGPELLIRYENEEAVDDSQLPKDRFSAERLKGVDSTLKIQPAELGDSAVYLCASRKVAAPEQFFGPGTRLTVL.

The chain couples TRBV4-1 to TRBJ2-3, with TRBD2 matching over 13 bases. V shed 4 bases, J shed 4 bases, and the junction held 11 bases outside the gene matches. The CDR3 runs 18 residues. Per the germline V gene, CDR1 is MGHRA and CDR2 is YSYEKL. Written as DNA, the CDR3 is TGCGCCAGCAGCCTTCAGCCTCCACTAGCGGGGGGGCCAGATACGCAGTATTTT. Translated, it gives CASSLQPPLAGGPDTQYF.

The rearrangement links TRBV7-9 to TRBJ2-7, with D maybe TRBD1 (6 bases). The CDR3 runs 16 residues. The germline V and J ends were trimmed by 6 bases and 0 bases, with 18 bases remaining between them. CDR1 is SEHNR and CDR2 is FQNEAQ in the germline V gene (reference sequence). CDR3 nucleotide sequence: TGTGCCAGCAGGCCATCGGGACAACGGAACTCCTACGAGCAGTACTTC. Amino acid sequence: CASRPSGQRNSYEQYF.

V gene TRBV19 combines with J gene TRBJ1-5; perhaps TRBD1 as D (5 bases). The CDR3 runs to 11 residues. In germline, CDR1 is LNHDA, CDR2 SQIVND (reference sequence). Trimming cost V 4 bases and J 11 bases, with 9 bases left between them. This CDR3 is CASSTVGAQHF. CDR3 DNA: TGTGCCAGTAGTACGGTAGGGGCCCAGCATTTT.

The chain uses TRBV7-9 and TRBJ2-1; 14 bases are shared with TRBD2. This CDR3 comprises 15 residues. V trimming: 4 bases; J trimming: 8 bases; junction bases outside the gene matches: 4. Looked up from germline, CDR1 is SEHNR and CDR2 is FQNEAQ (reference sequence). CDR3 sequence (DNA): TGTGCCAGCAGCTCGACTAGCGGGGGGGCGGATGAGCAGTTCTTC. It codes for CASSSTSGGADEQFF. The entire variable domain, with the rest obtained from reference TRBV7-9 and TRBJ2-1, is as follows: DTGVSQNPRHKITKRGQNVTFRCDPISEHNRLYWYRQTLGQGPEFLTYFQNEAQLEKSRLLSDRFSAERPKGSFSTLEIQRTEQGDSAMYLCASSSTSGGADEQFFGPGTRLTVL.

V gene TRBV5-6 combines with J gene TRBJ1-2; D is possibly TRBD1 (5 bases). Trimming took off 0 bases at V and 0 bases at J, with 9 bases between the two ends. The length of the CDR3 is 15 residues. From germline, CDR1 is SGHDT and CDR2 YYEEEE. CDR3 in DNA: TGTGCCAGCAGCTTGGTCGCAGGGCCTAACTATGGCTACACCTTC. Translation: CASSLVAGPNYGYTF.

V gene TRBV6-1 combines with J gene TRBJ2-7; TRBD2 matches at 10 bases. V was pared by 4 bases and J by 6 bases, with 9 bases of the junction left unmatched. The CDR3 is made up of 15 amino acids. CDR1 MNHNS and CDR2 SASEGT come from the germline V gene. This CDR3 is CASSALAGADLEQYF. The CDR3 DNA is TGTGCCAGCAGTGCCCTAGCGGGAGCCGACCTCGAGCAGTACTTC.

This chain's CDR3 is CACYFNEKLFF. In nucleotides, the CDR3 is TGTGCCTGCTACTTTAATGAAAAACTGTTTTTT. V and J are TRBV30 and TRBJ1-4; D is ambiguous. Germline V CDR1 and CDR2: GTSNPN, SVGIG (reference sequence). The CDR3 totals 11 residues. The V and J ends lost 6 bases and 4 bases respectively, with 6 bases between them.

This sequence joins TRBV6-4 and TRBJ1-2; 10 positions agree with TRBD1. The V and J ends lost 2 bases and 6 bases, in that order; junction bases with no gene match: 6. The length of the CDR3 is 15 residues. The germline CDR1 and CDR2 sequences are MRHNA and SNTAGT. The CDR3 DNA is TGTGCCAGCAGTGACGGGGGACAGGGGTTAGATGGCTACACCTTC. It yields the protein CASSDGGQGLDGYTF.

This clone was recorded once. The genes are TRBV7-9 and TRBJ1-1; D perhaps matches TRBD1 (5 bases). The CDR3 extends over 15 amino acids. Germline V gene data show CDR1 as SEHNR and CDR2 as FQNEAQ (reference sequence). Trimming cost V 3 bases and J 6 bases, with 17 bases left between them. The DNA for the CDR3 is TGTGCCAGCAGCTTCCCACTGGGAGGGACCGCTGAAGCTTTCTTT. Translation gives CASSFPLGGTAEAFF.

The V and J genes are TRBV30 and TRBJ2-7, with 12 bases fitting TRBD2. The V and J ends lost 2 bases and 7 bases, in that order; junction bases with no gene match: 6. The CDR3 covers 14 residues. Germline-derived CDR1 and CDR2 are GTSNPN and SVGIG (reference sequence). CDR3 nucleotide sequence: TGTGCCTGGAGTTCCCTAGCGGGAGGGTTAGAGCAGTACTTC. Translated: CAWSSLAGGLEQYF.

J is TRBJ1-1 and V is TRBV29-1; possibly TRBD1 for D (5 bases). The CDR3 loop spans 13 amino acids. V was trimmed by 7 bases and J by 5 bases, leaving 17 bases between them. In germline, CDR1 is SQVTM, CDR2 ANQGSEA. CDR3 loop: CSAPGGVGTEAFF. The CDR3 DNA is TGCAGCGCACCTGGGGGGGTCGGGACTGAAGCTTTCTTT.

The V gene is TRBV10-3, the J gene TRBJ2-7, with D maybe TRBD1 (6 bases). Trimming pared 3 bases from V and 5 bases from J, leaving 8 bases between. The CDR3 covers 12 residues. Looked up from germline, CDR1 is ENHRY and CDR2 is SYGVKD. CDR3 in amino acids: CAISEQGNEQYF. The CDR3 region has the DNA TGTGCCATCAGTGAACAGGGAAACGAGCAGTACTTC.

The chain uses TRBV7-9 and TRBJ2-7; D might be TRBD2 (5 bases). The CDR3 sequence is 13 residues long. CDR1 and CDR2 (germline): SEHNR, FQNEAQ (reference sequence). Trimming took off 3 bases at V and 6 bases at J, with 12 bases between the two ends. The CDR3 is CASSLPGRGEQYF. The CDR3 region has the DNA TGTGCCAGCAGCTTGCCGGGTCGGGGCGAGCAGTACTTC.

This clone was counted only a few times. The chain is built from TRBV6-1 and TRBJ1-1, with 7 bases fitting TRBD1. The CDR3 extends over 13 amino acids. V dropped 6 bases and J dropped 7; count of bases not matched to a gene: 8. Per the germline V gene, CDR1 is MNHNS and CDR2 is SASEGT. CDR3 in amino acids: CASRATGSGEAFF. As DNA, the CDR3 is TGTGCCAGCAGGGCGACAGGGAGCGGTGAAGCTTTCTTT.

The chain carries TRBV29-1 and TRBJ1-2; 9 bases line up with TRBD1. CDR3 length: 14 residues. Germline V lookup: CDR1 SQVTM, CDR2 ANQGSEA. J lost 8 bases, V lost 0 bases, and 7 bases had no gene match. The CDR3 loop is CSVEDPGTGFGYTF. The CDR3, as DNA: TGCAGCGTTGAAGATCCGGGGACAGGGTTCGGCTACACCTTC.

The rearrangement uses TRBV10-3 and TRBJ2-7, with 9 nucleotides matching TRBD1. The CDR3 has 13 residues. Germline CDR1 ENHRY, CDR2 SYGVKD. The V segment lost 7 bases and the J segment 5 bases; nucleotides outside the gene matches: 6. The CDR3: CAITGQGGHEQYF. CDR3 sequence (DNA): TGTGCCATCACGGGACAGGGTGGCCACGAGCAGTACTTC.

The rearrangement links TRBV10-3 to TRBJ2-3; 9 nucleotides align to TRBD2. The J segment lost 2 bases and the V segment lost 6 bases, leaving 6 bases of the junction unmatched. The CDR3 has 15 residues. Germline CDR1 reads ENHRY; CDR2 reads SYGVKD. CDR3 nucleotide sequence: TGTGCCATCAGCAGTAGCGGGAGCTACACAGATACGCAGTATTTT. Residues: CAISSSGSYTDTQYF.

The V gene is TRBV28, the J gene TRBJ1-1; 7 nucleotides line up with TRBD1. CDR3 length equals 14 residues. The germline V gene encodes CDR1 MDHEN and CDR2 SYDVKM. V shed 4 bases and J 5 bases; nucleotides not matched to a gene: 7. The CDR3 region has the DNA TGTGCCAGCAGTTCTGACAGGGTTCGGACTGAAGCTTTCTTT. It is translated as CASSSDRVRTEAFF.

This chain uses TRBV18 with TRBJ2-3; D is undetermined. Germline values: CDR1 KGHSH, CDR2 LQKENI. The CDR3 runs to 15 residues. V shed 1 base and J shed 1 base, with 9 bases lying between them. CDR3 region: CASSPQRTGTDTQYF. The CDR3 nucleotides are TGTGCCAGCTCACCACAACGTACGGGCACAGATACGCAGTATTTT. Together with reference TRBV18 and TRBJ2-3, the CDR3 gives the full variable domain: NAGVMQNPRHLVRRRGQEARLRCSPMKGHSHVYWYRQLPEEGLKFMVYLQKENIIDESGMPKERFSAEFPKEGPSILRIQQVVRGDSAAYFCASSPQRTGTDTQYFGPGTRLTVL.